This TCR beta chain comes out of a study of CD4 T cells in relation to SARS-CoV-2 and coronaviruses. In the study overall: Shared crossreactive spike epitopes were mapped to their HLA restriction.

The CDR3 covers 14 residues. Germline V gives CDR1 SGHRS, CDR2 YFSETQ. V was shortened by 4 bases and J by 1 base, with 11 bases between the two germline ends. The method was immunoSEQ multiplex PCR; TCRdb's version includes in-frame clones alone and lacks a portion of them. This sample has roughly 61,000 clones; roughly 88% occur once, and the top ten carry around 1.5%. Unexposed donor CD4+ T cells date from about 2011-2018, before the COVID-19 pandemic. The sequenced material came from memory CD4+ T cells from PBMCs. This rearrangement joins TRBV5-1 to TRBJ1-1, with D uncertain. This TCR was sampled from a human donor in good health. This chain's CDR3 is CASSLGGRNTEAFF. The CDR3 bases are TGCGCCAGCAGCCTAGGAGGAAGGAACACTGAAGCTTTCTTT.